The T cell receptor beta chain described here comes from a study of blood T cells in healthy people across ages. Primers used in a second PCR of roughly 6 to 11 cycles were a sample-barcoded 5' primer and a J-beta primer mix. Each CDR3 protein is one row after TCRdb ran MiXCR on the 5' RACE reads. The sample holds roughly 1.7 million distinct CDR3 sequences, about 31% seen once. Germline V gene data show CDR1 as DFQATT and CDR2 as SNEGSKA (reference sequence). The V gene end was trimmed by 6 bases and the J gene end by 11 bases; junction bases not matched to a gene: 14. The CDR3 loop spans 15 amino acids. As regards this clonotype: A much more abundant neighbour one base away suggests this may be a read error.

Sequencing used blood. The chain uses TRBV20-1 and TRBJ2-5; 14 nucleotides match TRBD2. The TCR comes from a woman aged 25-40 years in good health. CDR3 bases: TGCAGTGCCCAGTGGACTAGCGGGAGGACGGCTGAGCAGTACTTC. This codes for CSAQWTSGRTAEQYF.